A single sample gave rise to the 12 T cell receptor beta chains below, sequenced in a study of blood T cells in healthy people across ages. Sample-barcoded 5' priming and a J-beta primer mix drove a second PCR of about 6 to 11 cycles. TCRdb ran MiXCR on the 5' RACE reads and lists one entry per CDR3 protein. This sample has 1.5 million to 2 million distinct CDR3 sequences, with roughly 50% found just once. The specimen was blood. These receptors originate from a woman aged 35 to 49 in good health.

The rearrangement uses TRBV15 and TRBJ2-5; no firm D call. The germline V gene has CDR1 LNHNV and CDR2 YYDKDF (reference sequence). The V gene lost 0 bases and the J gene lost 0 bases, with 5 bases spanning the gap. The CDR3 contains 14 residues. As DNA, the CDR3 is TGTGCCACCAGCAGAGATTTGGACCAAGAGACCCAGTACTTC. It encodes CATSRDLDQETQYF.

This chain connects TRBV27 to TRBJ2-1; the D gene could be TRBD1 or TRBD2 (5 bases each). There are 13 residues in the CDR3. Per germline, CDR1 MNHEY and CDR2 SMNVEV (reference sequence). The V end lost 6 bases, the J end lost 10 bases, and 16 bases lay between the germline ends. CDR3 loop: CASRLGTDWEQFF. The CDR3 DNA is TGTGCCAGCAGGCTGGGGACGGATTGGGAGCAGTTCTTC.

The chain uses TRBV14 and TRBJ1-2; D remains ambiguous. CDR1 SGHDN and CDR2 FVKESK come from the germline V gene. The CDR3 is 12 residues long. The V and J ends lost 1 base and 8 bases respectively, with 8 bases between them. The DNA of the CDR3 is TGTGCCAGCAGCCAAGCCGGGCGGGGCTACACCTTC. Translation: CASSQAGRGYTF.

The chain combines TRBV10-3 with TRBJ1-2; the D gene is possibly TRBD1 (5 bases). Trimming pared 0 bases from V and 3 bases from J, leaving 11 bases between. This CDR3 has 15 amino acids. Germline CDR1 reads ENHRY; CDR2 reads SYGVKD. The CDR3 DNA sequence: TGTGCCATCAGTGAGTCTATTGGGGCAGACTATGGCTACACCTTC. Protein: CAISESIGADYGYTF.

This clonotype was detected only a few times. This sequence joins TRBV6-2 or TRBV6-3 and TRBJ2-4, with unresolved D. The CDR3 contains 13 residues. Trimming left V 11 bases short and J 0 bases short, with 11 bases between. CDR1 is MNHEY, CDR2 SVGEGT, per germline. The CDR3 DNA follows: TGTGCCGCAGCGTCCACAGCCAAAAACATTCAGTACTTC. It codes for CAAASTAKNIQYF.

Of note for this clonotype: At one end the junction does not follow the germline gene, possibly because of a read error. The chain joins TRBV20-1 to TRBJ2-4; perhaps TRBD2 as D (5 bases). The CDR3 has 16 amino acids. Germline loops: CDR1 DFQATT, CDR2 SNEGSKA (reference sequence). The CDR3 here is CSAKEGRGPAENIQYF. The CDR3 nucleotides read TGCAGTGCCAAAGAGGGCCGCGGGCCAGCCGAAAACATTCAGTACTTC.

This clonotype was seen only a few times. The J gene is TRBJ2-1, the V gene TRBV20-1, with D tentatively TRBD1 or TRBD2 (5 bases each). The V end lost 1 base, the J end lost 6 bases, and 13 bases lay between the germline ends. The CDR3 sequence is 14 residues long. In germline, CDR1 is DFQATT, CDR2 SNEGSKA (reference sequence). CDR3 amino acids: CSARGGMGLNEQFF. Written as DNA, the CDR3 is TGCAGTGCTAGAGGAGGGATGGGGCTCAATGAGCAGTTCTTC.

The sample holds one count of this clonotype. The genes are TRBV28 and TRBJ1-4; no firm D call. V lost 2 bases, J lost 4 bases, and 8 bases lay in between. Germline V gene sequence: CDR1 MDHEN, CDR2 SYDVKM. The CDR3 runs 14 residues. CDR3 DNA sequence: TGTGCCAGCAGTTTACCAGGCTTTAATGAAAAACTGTTTTTT. Its translation: CASSLPGFNEKLFF.

V gene TRBV2 combines with J gene TRBJ1-2; 9 bases agree with TRBD1. Germline lookup yields CDR1 SNHLY and CDR2 FYNNEI. V lost 2 bases and J lost 3; bases outside the gene matches: 4. This CDR3 region has 15 residues. CDR3 sequence: CASSETRQGDYGYTF. CDR3 nucleotides: TGTGCCAGCAGTGAAACCCGACAGGGGGACTATGGCTACACCTTC. The whole variable domain, filled in from reference TRBV2 and TRBJ1-2, reads EPEVTQTPSHQVTQMGQEVILRCVPISNHLYFYWYRQILGQKVEFLVSFYNNEISEKSEIFDDQFSVERPDGSNFTLKIRSTKLEDSAMYFCASSETRQGDYGYTFGSGTRLTVV.

The genes are TRBV7-6 and TRBJ2-5, with 7 nucleotides matching TRBD1. V trimming: 5 bases; J trimming: 4 bases; junction bases outside the gene matches: 7. The germline CDR1 and CDR2 sequences are SGHVS and FNYEAQ. The CDR3 has 14 amino acids. CDR3 bases: TGTGCCAGCAGCCCCGACAGGGTGCGAGAGACCCAGTACTTC. Translating gives CASSPDRVRETQYF.

This chain uses TRBV20-1 with TRBJ1-6; tentative D call: TRBD1 (5 bases). The CDR3 sequence is 15 residues long. Germline loops: CDR1 DFQATT, CDR2 SNEGSKA (reference sequence). Between the trimmed V and J ends, which lost 3 bases and 3 bases, there was a span of 12 bases. The CDR3 loop reads CSARPGGGYNSPLHF. The DNA of the CDR3 is TGCAGTGCTAGGCCCGGGGGGGGCTATAATTCACCCCTCCACTTT.

The chain is built from TRBV7-2 and TRBJ2-7; weak D call: TRBD1 (6 bases). Germline-derived CDR1 and CDR2 are SGHTA and FQGNSA. Trimming pared 8 bases from V and 0 bases from J, leaving 20 bases between. The CDR3 covers 16 residues. Here the CDR3 reads CASGRDIRTNSYEQYF. In nucleotides, the CDR3 is TGTGCCAGCGGACGGGACATCCGAACCAACTCCTACGAGCAGTACTTC.